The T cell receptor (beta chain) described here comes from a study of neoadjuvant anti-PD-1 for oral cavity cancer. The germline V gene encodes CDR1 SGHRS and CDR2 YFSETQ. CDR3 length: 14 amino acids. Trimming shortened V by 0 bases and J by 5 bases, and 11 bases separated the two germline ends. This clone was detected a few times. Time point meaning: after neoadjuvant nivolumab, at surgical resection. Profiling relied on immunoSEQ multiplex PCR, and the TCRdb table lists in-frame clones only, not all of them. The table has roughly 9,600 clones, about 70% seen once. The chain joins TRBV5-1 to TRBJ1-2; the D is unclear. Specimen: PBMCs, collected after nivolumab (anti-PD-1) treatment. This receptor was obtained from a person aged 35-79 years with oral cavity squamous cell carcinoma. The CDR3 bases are TGCGCCAGCAGCTTGGAGGCAGGAAAGTATGGCTACACCTTC. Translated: CASSLEAGKYGYTF.